The rows below give T cell receptor beta chains drawn from one sample of a study of shared clonotypes between healthy human individuals. Assay used: immunoSEQ multiplex PCR; TCRdb lists only in-frame clones, some missing. The table includes some 2,000,000 clones, nearly 97% detected once. Sequences were obtained from naive CD4+ T cells sorted from blood. These receptors were taken from a man between 18 and 29 years old in good health. CDR3s include the opening cysteine and the closing phenylalanine or tryptophan. A D gene is named only where the DNA matches it firmly. Clone size is shown for a subset of rows, as once, few, many or a class of expanded clone.

V gene	CDR3 length	D gene	J gene	clone size	CDR3 protein	CDR3 DNA
TRBV30	16	TRBD1	TRBJ2-4	NA	CAWTPQGRVTKNIQYF	TGTGCCTGGACCCCACAGGGGCGCGTGACCAAAAACATTCAGTACTTC
TRBV27	17	TRBD1	TRBJ2-2	NA	CASSSYRGFGNTGELFF	TGTGCCAGCAGTTCCTACAGGGGGTTCGGGAACACCGGGGAGCTGTTTTTT
TRBV5-6	14	NA	TRBJ1-2	NA	CASSVRPPGRGYTF	TGTGCCAGCAGCGTCCGTCCCCCCGGTAGGGGCTACACCTTC
TRBV6-6	15	NA	TRBJ2-7	NA	CASSYFLVGSYEQYF	TGTGCCAGCAGTTACTTTTTGGTAGGATCCTACGAGCAGTACTTC
TRBV4-1	19	NA	TRBJ2-7	NA	CASSQEFLRGYSGKDEQYF	TGCGCCAGCAGCCAAGAGTTCCTTAGGGGGTATAGTGGGAAAGACGAGCAGTACTTC
TRBV6-5	14	NA	TRBJ1-1	NA	CASSYSAVRTEAFF	TGTGCCAGCAGTTACTCGGCAGTTCGAACTGAAGCTTTCTTT
TRBV5-6	13	NA	TRBJ2-5	NA	CASSLGSQETQYF	TGTGCCAGCAGCTTAGGCAGCCAAGAGACCCAGTACTTC
TRBV11-3	13	NA	TRBJ2-7	NA	CASSLDPRSEQYF	TGTGCCAGCAGCTTAGATCCCCGGAGTGAGCAGTACTTC
TRBV19	13	NA	TRBJ1-1	NA	CASISTTYTEAFF	TGTGCCAGTATTTCCACTACATACACTGAAGCTTTCTTT
TRBV18	17	TRBD1	TRBJ1-3	NA	CASSPPGTGTSGNTIYF	TGTGCCAGCTCACCTCCCGGGACAGGGACCTCTGGAAACACCATATATTTT
TRBV4-1	13	NA	TRBJ2-3	NA	CASSQLYTDTQYF	TGCGCCAGCAGCCAACTATACACAGATACGCAGTATTTT
TRBV19	14	TRBD1	TRBJ1-1	NA	CASTAGQGNTEAFF	TGTGCCAGTACCGCAGGACAGGGGAACACTGAAGCTTTCTTT
TRBV7-2	17	TRBD2	TRBJ2-7	NA	CASSPTPRTSGSYEQYF	TGTGCCAGCAGCCCAACCCCAAGGACTAGCGGGAGCTACGAGCAGTACTTC
TRBV5-1	14	TRBD2	TRBJ2-5	NA	CASRSGRGQETQYF	TGCGCCAGCAGAAGCGGGAGGGGACAAGAGACCCAGTACTTC
TRBV5-1	15	NA	TRBJ1-1	NA	CASSTRDRLNTEAFF	TGCGCCAGCAGCACGAGGGACCGATTGAACACTGAAGCTTTCTTT
TRBV28	13	NA	TRBJ2-7	NA	CASRTGQFYEQYF	TGTGCCAGCAGGACTGGACAGTTCTACGAGCAGTACTTC
TRBV27	15	TRBD2	TRBJ2-7	NA	CASSPLGGASYEQYF	TGTGCCAGCAGTCCCTTGGGAGGGGCTTCCTACGAGCAGTACTTC
TRBV7-2	14	TRBD1	TRBJ1-4	NA	CASSRDRVGEKLFF	TGTGCCAGCAGCCGGGACAGGGTTGGAGAAAAACTGTTTTTT
TRBV5-1	15	NA	TRBJ2-1	NA	CASSLGQASYNEQFF	TGCGCCAGCAGCTTGGGTCAGGCGAGTTACAATGAGCAGTTCTTC
TRBV4-3	16	TRBD2	TRBJ2-7	NA	CASSQELAGVGHEQYF	TGCGCCAGCAGCCAAGAACTAGCGGGAGTAGGCCACGAGCAGTACTTC
TRBV27	15	TRBD1	TRBJ1-5	NA	CASSEQGYSNQPQHF	TGTGCCAGCAGTGAACAGGGGTATAGCAATCAGCCCCAGCATTTT
TRBV5-4	14	NA	TRBJ1-2	NA	CASSTRTSVYGYTF	TGTGCCAGCAGCACTAGGACGTCCGTCTATGGCTACACCTTC
TRBV18	15	NA	TRBJ2-5	once	CASSPEWGLGETQYF	TGTGCCAGCTCACCAGAATGGGGACTCGGAGAGACCCAGTACTTC
TRBV27	14	TRBD1	TRBJ1-2	NA	CASSRISAGGGYTF	TGTGCCAGCAGCCGGATAAGCGCAGGGGGCGGCTACACCTTC
TRBV7-2	12	TRBD1	TRBJ1-1	NA	CASSLGTGQAFF	TGTGCCAGCAGCTTAGGGACAGGGCAAGCTTTCTTT
TRBV27	15	TRBD1	TRBJ1-6	NA	CASSFGGTENSPLHF	TGTGCCAGCAGTTTCGGCGGGACAGAAAATTCACCCCTCCACTTT
TRBV5-5	17	TRBD1	TRBJ1-6	once	CASSLNRGHSYNSPLHF	TGTGCCAGCAGCTTGAATAGGGGGCACTCCTATAATTCACCCCTCCACTTT
TRBV6-7	16	NA	TRBJ1-5	NA	CASSKRQRISNQPQHF	TGTGCCAGCAGTAAAAGACAGCGCATTAGCAATCAGCCCCAGCATTTT
TRBV7-2	15	TRBD1	TRBJ1-2	once	CASSPRGTGSYGYTF	TGTGCCAGCAGCCCTAGGGGGACAGGGTCCTATGGCTACACCTTC
TRBV6-5	13	NA	TRBJ2-5	NA	CASSLRSQETQYF	TGTGCCAGCAGTCTCCGGTCGCAAGAGACCCAGTACTTC
TRBV5-1	15	NA	TRBJ2-7	NA	CASSLQGHESYEQYF	TGCGCCAGCAGCTTGCAGGGGCACGAATCCTACGAGCAGTACTTC
TRBV7-9	18	NA	TRBJ1-6	NA	CASSPPVVDKTSSSPLHF	TGTGCCAGCAGCCCCCCCGTGGTTGACAAGACGAGCAGTTCACCCCTCCACTTT
TRBV7-2	16	NA	TRBJ2-7	NA	CASSLDPGFVAYEQYF	TGTGCCAGCAGCTTAGACCCAGGGTTTGTTGCCTACGAGCAGTACTTC
TRBV25-1	16	NA	TRBJ2-1	NA	CASRLSGGGPGGEQFF	TGTGCCAGCAGACTATCAGGGGGAGGGCCGGGAGGTGAGCAGTTCTTC
TRBV10-3	14	TRBD2	TRBJ2-7	NA	CAISESSGTYEQYF	TGTGCCATCAGTGAGTCTAGCGGGACTTACGAGCAGTACTTC
TRBV6-1	17	NA	TRBJ2-2	NA	CASSEELTVFDTGELFF	TGTGCCAGCAGTGAAGAACTCACCGTATTCGACACCGGGGAGCTGTTTTTT
TRBV6-6	12	NA	TRBJ1-6	NA	CASSPDNSPLHF	TGTGCCAGCAGTCCAGATAATTCACCCCTCCACTTT
TRBV6-5	15	TRBD1	TRBJ1-1	NA	CASSFLRTGETEAFF	TGTGCCAGCAGTTTCCTCCGGACAGGGGAGACTGAAGCTTTCTTT
TRBV18	13	NA	TRBJ1-1	NA	CASSPQGSTEAFF	TGTGCCAGCTCACCACAGGGGAGTACTGAAGCTTTCTTT
TRBV5-1	14	NA	TRBJ2-7	NA	CASSLDISGGEQYF	TGCGCCAGCAGCTTGGATATCAGTGGCGGCGAGCAGTACTTC
TRBV7-2	16	NA	TRBJ1-1	NA	CASSLVGAGANTEAFF	TGTGCCAGCAGCTTAGTAGGGGCGGGGGCGAACACTGAAGCTTTCTTT
TRBV19	18	TRBD1	TRBJ2-7	once	CASSISPDRADYSLGQYF	TGTGCCAGTAGTATATCCCCGGACAGGGCGGATTACAGTCTGGGGCAGTACTTC
TRBV19	15	NA	TRBJ1-1	NA	CASSIGAGVDTEAFF	TGTGCCAGTAGTATAGGAGCGGGGGTGGACACTGAAGCTTTCTTT
TRBV7-9	13	TRBD1	TRBJ1-1	NA	CASSLADRVTAFF	TGTGCCAGCAGCTTAGCCGACAGGGTTACAGCTTTCTTT
TRBV6-1	15	NA	TRBJ2-2	NA	CASSTGTPNTGELFF	TGTGCCAGCAGCACCGGGACACCGAACACCGGGGAGCTGTTTTTT
TRBV5-4	15	NA	TRBJ1-1	NA	CASSFITSRNTEAFF	TGTGCCAGCAGCTTTATAACGTCTAGGAACACTGAAGCTTTCTTT
TRBV4-1	16	TRBD1	TRBJ2-7	NA	CASSQIATGGLGEQYF	TGCGCCAGCAGCCAAATCGCGACAGGGGGCCTCGGCGAGCAGTACTTC
TRBV28	16	TRBD2	TRBJ2-1	NA	CASSSQLAPSYNEQFF	TGTGCCAGCAGTTCGCAACTAGCGCCCTCCTACAATGAGCAGTTCTTC
TRBV11-2	10	NA	TRBJ2-5	once	CASSSGIQYF	TGTGCCAGCAGCTCGGGAATCCAGTACTTC
TRBV6-5	12	NA	TRBJ2-2	NA	CASRPDTGELFF	TGTGCCAGCAGACCTGACACCGGGGAGCTGTTTTTT
TRBV6-5	15	NA	TRBJ1-1	NA	CASRGIQTGDTEAFF	TGTGCCAGTAGGGGAATTCAAACGGGAGACACTGAAGCTTTCTTT
TRBV5-1	16	NA	TRBJ1-5	NA	CASSLTPGDSNQPQHF	TGCGCCAGCAGCTTAACCCCAGGGGATAGCAATCAGCCCCAGCATTTT
TRBV28	16	TRBD2	TRBJ2-3	NA	CASSSIREGGTDTQYF	TGTGCCAGCAGCTCCATCCGGGAGGGAGGCACAGATACGCAGTATTTT